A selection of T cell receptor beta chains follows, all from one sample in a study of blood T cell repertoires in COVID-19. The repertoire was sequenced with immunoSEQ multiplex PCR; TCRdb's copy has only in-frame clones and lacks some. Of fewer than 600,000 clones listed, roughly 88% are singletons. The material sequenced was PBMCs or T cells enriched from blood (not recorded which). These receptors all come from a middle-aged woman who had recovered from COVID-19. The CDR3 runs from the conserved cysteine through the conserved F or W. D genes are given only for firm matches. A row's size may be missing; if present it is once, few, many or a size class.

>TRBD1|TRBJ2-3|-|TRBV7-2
TGTGCCAGCAGCTCCCCGAGAGCAGGACAGGTAGCATATACGCAGTATTTT
CASSSPRAGQVAYTQYF
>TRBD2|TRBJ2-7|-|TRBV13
TGTGCCAGCAGCTTTCAAGCGGGAGGTTCCGAGCAGTACTTC
CASSFQAGGSEQYF
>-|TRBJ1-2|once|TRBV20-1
TGCAGTGCTAGGTCCGGGGATGGCTACACCTTC
CSARSGDGYTF
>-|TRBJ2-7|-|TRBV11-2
TGTGCCAGCAGCTCACTCTACGAGCAGTACTTC
CASSSLYEQYF
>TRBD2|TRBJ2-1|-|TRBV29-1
TGCAGCGTTGAGTGGTTAGCGGGAGTTCTAAACAATGAGCAGTTCTTC
CSVEWLAGVLNNEQFF
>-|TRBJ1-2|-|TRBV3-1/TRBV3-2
TGTGCCAGCAGCCAAGGGCGGGGCTCGACCTTC
CASSQGRGSTF
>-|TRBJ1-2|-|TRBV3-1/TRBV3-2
TGTGCCAGCAGCCAAGAATCCCAGGGGCCTAACTATGGCTACACCTTC
CASSQESQGPNYGYTF
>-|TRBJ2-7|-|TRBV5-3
TGTGCCAGAAGCAAAAGGACTTCTCAAACCTACGAGCAGTACTTC
CARSKRTSQTYEQYF
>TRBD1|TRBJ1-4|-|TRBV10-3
TGTGCCATCGCCCAGAGAACAGGGGTTAATGAAAAACTGTTTTTT
CAIAQRTGVNEKLFF
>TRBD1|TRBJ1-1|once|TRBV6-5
TGTGCCAGCAAACCGATAGACAGGGGGAACACTGAAGCTTTCTTT
CASKPIDRGNTEAFF
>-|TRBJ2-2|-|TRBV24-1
TGTGCCACCAGTGATCTAACAGGGAGCACCGGGGAGCTGTTTTTT
CATSDLTGSTGELFF
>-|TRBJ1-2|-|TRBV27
TGTGCCAGCACCTCGCCCGGGTTATTTGGCTACACCTTC
CASTSPGLFGYTF
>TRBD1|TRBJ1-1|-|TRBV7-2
TGTGCCAGCAGCATGGGACAGGGCGCTGAAGCTTTCTTT
CASSMGQGAEAFF
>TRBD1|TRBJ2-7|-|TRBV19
TGTGCCAGTAGAGGGGGCGCGTACGAGCAGTACTTC
CASRGGAYEQYF
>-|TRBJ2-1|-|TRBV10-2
TGCGCCAGCAACGGACTTAGAACCTACAATGAGCAGTTCTTC
CASNGLRTYNEQFF
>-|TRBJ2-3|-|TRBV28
TGTGCCAGCAGTTTATGGGGCCAGCTACTTAGGTCAGATACGCAGTATTTT
CASSLWGQLLRSDTQYF
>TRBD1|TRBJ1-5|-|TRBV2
TGTGCCAGCAGCGTGGGACAGGGATATGGTCAGCCCCAGCATTTT
CASSVGQGYGQPQHF
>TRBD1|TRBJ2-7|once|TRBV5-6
TGTGCCAGCAGCAGGACAGGGGGTACATACGAGCAGTACTTC
CASSRTGGTYEQYF
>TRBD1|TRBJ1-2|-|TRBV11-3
TGTGCCAGCAGCGCCCCGGGACAGATAAACTATGGCTACACCTTC
CASSAPGQINYGYTF
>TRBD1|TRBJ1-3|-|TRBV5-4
TGTGCCAGCAGCCAACCAACAGGGGCTGGAAACACCATATATTTT
CASSQPTGAGNTIYF
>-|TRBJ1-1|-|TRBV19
TGTGCCAGTAGGATCCCTTCGGGTGAAGCTTTCTTT
CASRIPSGEAFF
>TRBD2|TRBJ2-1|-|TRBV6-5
TGTGCCAGCGGGGGCGGGAGGGCCAATGAGCAGTTCTTC
CASGGGRANEQFF
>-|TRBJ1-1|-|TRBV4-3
TGCGCCAGCAGCCAAGACAGACGGGGACAAGGTTCCTCGGCTGAAGCTTTCTTT
CASSQDRRGQGSSAEAFF
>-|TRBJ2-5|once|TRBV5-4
TGTGCCAGCAGCTCCGGTCAAGTCACGGAGACCCAGTACTTC
CASSSGQVTETQYF
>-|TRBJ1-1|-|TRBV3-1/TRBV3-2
TGTGCCAGCAGCCAAAGGGGGGGGACTGAAGCTTTCTTT
CASSQRGGTEAFF
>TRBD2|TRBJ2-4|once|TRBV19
TGTGCCAGTACCGTAACAATACCGGGACTAGCGGGAATAAGCCCCCTAGCCAAAAACATTCAGTACTTC
CASTVTIPGLAGISPLAKNIQYF
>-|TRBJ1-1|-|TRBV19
TGTGCCAGTAGTACGGATCAGGGGCCGGCTTTCTTT
CASSTDQGPAFF
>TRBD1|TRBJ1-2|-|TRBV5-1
TGCGCCAGCAGGGGACAGGGAGGCTATGGCTACACCTTC
CASRGQGGYGYTF
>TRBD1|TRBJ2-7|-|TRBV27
TGTGCCAGCAGTTCCGCATACCAGGGGGCGTATAGGTACGAGCAGTACTTC
CASSSAYQGAYRYEQYF
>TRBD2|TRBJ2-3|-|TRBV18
TGTGCCAGCTCACCGAGGACTAGCGGAACCACAGATACGCAGTATTTT
CASSPRTSGTTDTQYF
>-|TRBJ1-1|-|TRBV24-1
TGTGCCACCAGTCCCGGGGGGGGCGCTTACACTGAAGCTTTCTTT
CATSPGGGAYTEAFF
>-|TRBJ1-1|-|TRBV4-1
TGCGCCAGCAGCCAAGATTTTAGAGAGGAAGCTTTCTTT
CASSQDFREEAFF
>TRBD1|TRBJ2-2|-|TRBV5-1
TGCGCCAGCAGCGTTACAGGGGAACACGTAACCGGGGAGCTGTTTTTT
CASSVTGEHVTGELFF
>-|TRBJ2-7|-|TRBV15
TGTGCCACCAGCCTAGGAACTTACTACGAGCAGTACTTC
CATSLGTYYEQYF
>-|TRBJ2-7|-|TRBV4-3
TGCGCCAGCAGCCAAGATTATGGGTTAGCGCTAGCCTACGAGCAGTACTTC
CASSQDYGLALAYEQYF
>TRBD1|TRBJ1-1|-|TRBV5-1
TGCGCCAGCAGCCAGGACAGGGGGCGAGTGAACACTGAAGCTTTCTTT
CASSQDRGRVNTEAFF
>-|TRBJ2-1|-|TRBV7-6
TGTGCCAGCAGCTTACTGGCAGGGGCCCTCAATGAGCAGTTCTTC
CASSLLAGALNEQFF
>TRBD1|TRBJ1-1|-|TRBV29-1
TGCAGCGCCTGTAGGGGGCTGGCTGAAGCTTTCTTT
CSACRGLAEAFF
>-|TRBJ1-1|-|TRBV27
TGTGCCAGCAGTTTCGGGGGTAGCACTGAAGCTTTCTTT
CASSFGGSTEAFF
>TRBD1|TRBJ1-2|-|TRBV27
TGTGCCAGCTGTAAGGTGGGACAGAACTATGGCTACACCTTC
CASCKVGQNYGYTF
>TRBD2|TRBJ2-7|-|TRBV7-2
TGTGCCAGCAGCTTATTGGGACTAAACAGCTACGAGCAGTACTTC
CASSLLGLNSYEQYF
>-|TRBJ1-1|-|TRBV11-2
TGTGCCAGCAGCCTCCTAGAGACAGGGAACACTGAAGCTTTCTTT
CASSLLETGNTEAFF
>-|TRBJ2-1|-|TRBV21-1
TGTGCCAGCAGCAAAGCGCGGCGGACTAGCGGGAGGTATGAGCAGTTCTTC
CASSKARRTSGRYEQFF
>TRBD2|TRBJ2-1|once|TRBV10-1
TGCGCCAGCAGTGAGGCTAGCGGGCCGGGGTTCTTC
CASSEASGPGFF
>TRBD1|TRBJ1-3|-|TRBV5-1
TGCGCCAGCAGCCAGGACAGGGCCGGAAACACCATATATTTT
CASSQDRAGNTIYF
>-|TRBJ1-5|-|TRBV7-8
TGTGCCAGCAGCGGACGAGGACAGATCAATCAGCCCCAGCATTTT
CASSGRGQINQPQHF
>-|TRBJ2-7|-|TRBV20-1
TGCAGTGCTTCACAGAGATACGAGCAGTACTTC
CSASQRYEQYF
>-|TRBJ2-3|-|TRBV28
TGTGCCAGCAGTTTCGTAGCTGGCACAGATACGCAGTATTTT
CASSFVAGTDTQYF
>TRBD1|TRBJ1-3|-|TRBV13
TGTGCCAGCAGCTTAGCGGGACAGCCGATCTCTGGAAACACCATATATTTT
CASSLAGQPISGNTIYF
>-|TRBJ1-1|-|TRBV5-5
TGTGCCTCCTCATCCAGGGCCTCGAGCACTGAAGCTTTCTTT
CASSSRASSTEAFF
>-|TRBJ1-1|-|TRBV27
TGTGCCAGCAGACCCCTCCCAGGCTGGACTGAAGCTTTCTTT
CASRPLPGWTEAFF
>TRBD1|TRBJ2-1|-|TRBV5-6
TGTGCCAGCAGCTTGCCAGGGGGCTCAAATGAGCAGTTCTTC
CASSLPGGSNEQFF
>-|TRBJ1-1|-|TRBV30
TGTGCCTGGAGTGTACGGGGGGGCCTTGGAGCTTTCTTT
CAWSVRGGLGAFF
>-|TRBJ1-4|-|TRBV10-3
TGTGCCATCAGTGACAGGGATGAAAAACTGTTTTTT
CAISDRDEKLFF
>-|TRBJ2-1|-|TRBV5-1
TGCGCCAGCAGCCTATCCGCCTCCTACAATGAGCAGTTCTTC
CASSLSASYNEQFF
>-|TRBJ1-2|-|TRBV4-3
TGCGCCAGCAGCCGGTCGGGCCGAGGGGGCTACACCTTC
CASSRSGRGGYTF
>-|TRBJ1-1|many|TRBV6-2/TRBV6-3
TGTGCCAGCAGTTATAGCCTTGCCAACCAGTACGAAGCTTTCTTT
CASSYSLANQYEAFF
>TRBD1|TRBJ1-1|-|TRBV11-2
TGTGCCAGCAGCTTGACAGGGGGCAAAACTGAAGCTTTCTTT
CASSLTGGKTEAFF
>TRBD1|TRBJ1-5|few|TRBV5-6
TGTGCCAGCAGCACCCGACAGGGGGGAAGGAGTCAGCCCCAGCATTTT
CASSTRQGGRSQPQHF